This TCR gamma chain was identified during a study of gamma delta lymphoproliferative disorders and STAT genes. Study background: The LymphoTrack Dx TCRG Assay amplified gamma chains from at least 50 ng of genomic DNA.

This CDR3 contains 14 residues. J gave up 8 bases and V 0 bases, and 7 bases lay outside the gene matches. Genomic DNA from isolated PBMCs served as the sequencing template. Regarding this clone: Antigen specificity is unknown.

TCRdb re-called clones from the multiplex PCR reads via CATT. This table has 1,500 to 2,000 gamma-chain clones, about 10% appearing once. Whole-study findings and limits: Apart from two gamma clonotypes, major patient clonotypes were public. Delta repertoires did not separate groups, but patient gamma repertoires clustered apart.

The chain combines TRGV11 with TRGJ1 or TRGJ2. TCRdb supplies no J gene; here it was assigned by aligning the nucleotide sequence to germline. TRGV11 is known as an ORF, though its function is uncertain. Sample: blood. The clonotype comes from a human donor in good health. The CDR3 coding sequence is TGTGCCTGCTGGATTAGGCACGGTGTTGATAAGAAACTCTTT. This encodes CACWIRHGVDKKLF.